The 18 T cell receptor beta chains in this list originate from one sample, sequenced in a study of cytomegalovirus exposure and HLA in healthy donors. 60 Vbeta and 13 Jbeta primers were used in PCR. The data were produced by immunoSEQ multiplex PCR, yet TCRdb's version contains in-frame clones alone and is incomplete. The repertoire holds about 77,000 clones, with about 80% as singletons. The sample consisted of PBMCs. The receptors originated from a man aged 35-49 years in good health and CMV-seronegative.

V and J are TRBV7-3 and TRBJ1-2; the match to TRBD1 covers 8 bases. The J segment lost 3 bases and the V segment lost 5 bases, leaving 8 bases of the junction unmatched. There are 15 residues in the CDR3. Per germline, CDR1 SGHTA and CDR2 FQGTGA. The CDR3 reads CASSVGQGVDYGYTF. In DNA, the CDR3 is TGTGCCAGCAGCGTAGGACAGGGCGTGGACTATGGCTACACCTTC.

J is TRBJ1-1 and V is TRBV7-3; TRBD1 matches at 8 bases. V shed 5 bases, J shed 5 bases, and the junction held 4 bases outside the gene matches. Germline assignment: CDR1 SGHTA and CDR2 FQGTGA. The CDR3 spans 13 residues. CDR3 amino acids: CASSRQGRTEAFF. CDR3 sequence (DNA): TGTGCCAGCAGCCGACAGGGGAGGACTGAAGCTTTCTTT.

The chain combines TRBV4-1 with TRBJ1-5; 7 positions agree with TRBD1. The CDR3 is 16 residues long. J was trimmed by 2 bases and V by 1 base; bases with no gene match: 5. Germline CDR1 reads MGHRA; CDR2 reads YSYEKL. CDR3 protein: CASSQGTGVGNQPQHF. As DNA, the CDR3 is TGCGCCAGCAGCCAAGGAACAGGGGTGGGCAATCAGCCCCAGCATTTT.

This chain links TRBV27 with TRBJ2-7; 8 bases map to TRBD1. This CDR3 has 13 amino acids. From germline, CDR1 is MNHEY and CDR2 SMNVEV (reference sequence). Losses at the gene ends were 6 bases for V and 2 bases for J; bases not matched to a gene: 3. CDR3 protein: CASRRQGPYEQYF. In DNA form, the CDR3 reads TGTGCCAGCAGAAGACAGGGGCCCTACGAGCAGTACTTC.

The CDR3: CSVDSSSYNEQFF. The DNA of the CDR3 is TGCAGCGTCGACAGCAGCTCCTACAATGAGCAGTTCTTC. This chain uses TRBV29-1 with TRBJ2-1, with a weak D call TRBD1 (5 bases). CDR1 and CDR2 (germline): SQVTM, ANQGSEA. The CDR3 spans 13 residues. Between the trimmed V and J ends, which lost 6 bases and 0 bases, there was a span of 9 bases.

The chain is built from TRBV6-6 and TRBJ1-1, with 9 bases identical to TRBD1. The CDR3 is made up of 14 amino acids. CDR1 and CDR2 from the germline V gene are MNHNY and SVGAGI (reference sequence). V lost 6 bases to trimming and J lost 4 bases; unmatched junction nucleotides: 6. In nucleotides, the CDR3 is TGTGCCAGCAGGGGACAGGGTTTGAGCACTGAAGCTTTCTTT. Its protein product is CASRGQGLSTEAFF.

This clone was counted between two and nine times. This rearrangement joins TRBV19 to TRBJ1-2; 7 positions match TRBD1. The V segment lost 9 bases and the J segment 4 bases; nucleotides outside the gene matches: 11. The germline CDR1 and CDR2 sequences are LNHDA and SQIVND (reference sequence). The CDR3 length is 14 residues. CDR3 sequence: CASEDYRGVYGYTF. The CDR3 nucleotides are TGTGCCAGCGAAGATTACAGGGGTGTCTATGGCTACACCTTC. Full variable domain (outside the CDR3, taken from reference TRBV19 and TRBJ1-2): DGGITQSPKYLFRKEGQNVTLSCEQNLNHDAMYWYRQDPGQGLRLIYYSQIVNDFQKGDIAEGYSVSREKKESFPLTVTSAQKNPTAFYLCASEDYRGVYGYTFGSGTRLTVV.

The chain couples TRBV6-5 to TRBJ2-7; TRBD1 matches 7 bases. The CDR3 extends over 13 amino acids. V lost 5 bases to trimming and J lost 4 bases; unmatched junction nucleotides: 5. The germline gives CDR1 MNHEY, CDR2 SVGAGI. The DNA of the CDR3 is TGTGCCAGCAGTGCGACAGGGAGATACGAGCAGTACTTC. Translating gives CASSATGRYEQYF.

This clone was seen a few times. The junction departs from germline at one end; a sequencing error may be responsible. The chain links TRBV7-9 to TRBJ1-1; D is perhaps TRBD1 (6 bases). Germline-derived CDR1 and CDR2 are SEHNR and FQNEAQ (reference sequence). This CDR3 is 14 amino acids long. DNA of the CDR3: TGCACCAGCAGCCAAGACAGGATGAACACTGAAGCTTTCTTT. This gives the protein CTSSQDRMNTEAFF.

The chain has TRBV7-3 and TRBJ2-7, with 9 positions matching TRBD1. CDR1 is SGHTA, CDR2 FQGTGA, per germline. Trimming removed 5 bases from V and 0 bases from J; junction bases left unmatched: 5. The CDR3 is 15 residues long. CDR3 in DNA: TGTGCCAGCAGCACGTGGACAGGGGACTCCTACGAGCAGTACTTC. Amino acids: CASSTWTGDSYEQYF.

J is TRBJ2-1 and V is TRBV7-3, with D perhaps matching TRBD1 (7 bases). The CDR3 covers 14 residues. Looked up from germline, CDR1 is SGHTA and CDR2 is FQGTGA. The V end was cut by 8 bases, the J end by 0 bases, with 11 bases between. CDR3 in amino acids: CASRRGDSYNEQFF. CDR3 nucleotides: TGTGCCAGCCGCAGGGGGGACTCCTACAATGAGCAGTTCTTC.

Worth noting for this clone: The germline gene is not matched at one end of the junction; a read error may be the cause. V is TRBV6-5 and J is TRBJ1-1; D may be TRBD1 (6 bases). The germline CDR1 and CDR2 sequences are MNHEY and SVGAGI. CDR3 length equals 15 residues. DNA for the CDR3: TGTTCCAGCAGTTACTCTCCGGGGGGCAACACTGAAGCTTTCTTT. Protein product: CSSSYSPGGNTEAFF.

The V call is TRBV5-6, the J call TRBJ1-5; D gene unclear. The germline V gene has CDR1 SGHDT and CDR2 YYEEEE. Trimming took 4 bases from V and 0 from J, leaving 11 bases between them. The CDR3 covers 15 residues. The CDR3 reads CASSHGVRSNQPQHF. CDR3 nucleotides: TGTGCCAGCAGCCATGGAGTGCGTAGCAATCAGCCCCAGCATTTT.

This clone was seen once. The rearrangement joins TRBV29-1 to TRBJ2-2; possibly TRBD1 for D (5 bases). From germline, CDR1 is SQVTM and CDR2 ANQGSEA. CDR3 length equals 14 residues. V was pared by 4 bases and J by 4 bases, with 13 bases between. The CDR3 is CSVVQGSTTGELFF. DNA for the CDR3: TGCAGCGTTGTTCAGGGATCGACCACCGGGGAGCTGTTTTTT.

The chain recombines TRBV10-3 with TRBJ2-1; 12 bases line up with TRBD2. Germline CDR1 ENHRY, CDR2 SYGVKD. This CDR3 has 17 residues. V lost 0 bases to trimming and J lost 8 bases; unmatched junction nucleotides: 8. Here the CDR3 DNA reads TGTGCCATCAGTGAGTCAGGGCTAGCGGGGGGGTACCATGAGCAGTTCTTC. Residues: CAISESGLAGGYHEQFF.

On this clone itself: This specimen includes other DNA sequences encoding the same CDR3. The chain links TRBV11-2 to TRBJ1-2; tentatively, D is TRBD1 (6 bases). Trimming took off 5 bases at V and 2 bases at J, with 9 bases between the two ends. Germline V lookup: CDR1 SGHAT, CDR2 FQNNGV. This CDR3 is 13 amino acids long. The chain's CDR3 is CASSPGQNYGYTF. DNA of the CDR3: TGTGCCAGCAGCCCCGGACAGAACTATGGCTACACCTTC. The whole variable domain, remainder taken from reference TRBV11-2 and TRBJ1-2, is EAGVAQSPRYKIIEKRQSVAFWCNPISGHATLYWYQQILGQGPKLLIQFQNNGVVDDSQLPKDRFSAERLKGVDSTLKIQPAKLEDSAVYLCASSPGQNYGYTFGSGTRLTVV.

This sequence joins TRBV6-9 and TRBJ1-1; no definite D call. Germline values: CDR1 MNHGY, CDR2 SVAAGI. The CDR3 sequence is 15 residues long. Trimming shortened V by 10 bases and J by 0 bases, and 18 bases separated the two germline ends. The chain's CDR3 is CATHFYPPLNTEAFF. Here the CDR3 DNA reads TGTGCCACTCACTTTTATCCCCCCCTGAACACTGAAGCTTTCTTT.

The gene calls are TRBV6-6 and TRBJ2-7, with TRBD1 identical over 8 bases. Germline trimming cut 6 bases from V and 5 bases from J; bases unmatched to any gene: 6. In germline, CDR1 is MNHNY, CDR2 SVGAGI (reference sequence). The CDR3 sequence is 13 residues long. Written as DNA, the CDR3 is TGTGCCAGCAGACCGGACAGGGAAGACGAGCAGTACTTC. Its translation: CASRPDREDEQYF.